Following are 30 T cell receptor beta chains from one sample sequenced in a study of PD-L1 blockade in urothelial cancer. The time point denotes: pretreatment peripheral blood. The protocol was immunoSEQ multiplex PCR, while the TCRdb copy is restricted to in-frame clones and leaves out a portion. Of fewer than 65,000 clones listed, about 86% are singletons. Material: PBMCs, obtained around atezolizumab (anti-PD-L1) treatment. These receptors were collected from a man between 70 and 80 years old with urothelial cancer.

About this clone itself: The germline gene is not matched at one end of the junction; a read error may be the cause. This sequence joins TRBV6-1 and TRBJ1-5, with 9 bases that match TRBD1. From germline, CDR1 is MNHNS and CDR2 SASEGT. CDR3 length: 15 residues. CDR3 amino acids: CASIEGTGLNQPQHF. The CDR3 coding sequence is TGTGCCAGCATTGAAGGGACAGGGCTAAATCAGCCCCAGCATTTT.

The genes are TRBV11-3 and TRBJ2-2, with TRBD2 as a possible D gene (5 bases). The germline V gene has CDR1 SGHNT and CDR2 YENEEA. The CDR3 runs 14 residues. V was pared by 7 bases and J by 7 bases, with 16 bases between. Here the CDR3 reads CASTPRTGYGELFF. The CDR3 DNA reads as TGTGCCAGCACCCCGAGGACGGGGTACGGGGAGCTGTTTTTT. The whole variable domain, filled in from reference TRBV11-3 and TRBJ2-2, reads EAGVVQSPRYKIIEKKQPVAFWCNPISGHNTLYWYLQNLGQGPELLIRYENEEAVDDSQLPKDRFSAERLKGVDSTLKIQPAELGDSAVYLCASTPRTGYGELFFGEGSRLTVL.

This chain joins TRBV29-1 and TRBJ2-7, with 8 bases aligning to TRBD1. The CDR3 sequence is 13 residues long. The trim removed 1 base at V and 7 bases at J, leaving 6 bases unmatched. The germline V gene has CDR1 SQVTM and CDR2 ANQGSEA. The CDR3 nucleotides are TGCAGCGTTGAAGGACAGGGGCCGGGGGAGCAGTACTTC. Its translation is CSVEGQGPGEQYF.

The chain links TRBV7-6 to TRBJ2-5; 7 bases are a match to TRBD1. J gave up 2 bases and V 3 bases, and 0 bases lay outside the gene matches. CDR1 SGHVS and CDR2 FNYEAQ come from the germline V gene. The CDR3 is made up of 13 amino acids. This chain's CDR3 is CASSLGQQETQYF. CDR3 nucleotide sequence: TGTGCCAGCAGCTTGGGACAGCAAGAGACCCAGTACTTC. Variable domain in full (rest from reference TRBV7-6 and TRBJ2-5): GAGVSQSPRYKVTKRGQDVALRCDPISGHVSLYWYRQALGQGPEFLTYFNYEAQQDKSGLPNDRFSAERPEGSISTLTIQRTEQRDSAMYRCASSLGQQETQYFGPGTRLLVL.

The V call is TRBV4-2, the J call TRBJ2-2; perhaps TRBD2 as D (5 bases). Germline V gene data show CDR1 as LGHNA and CDR2 as YNFKEQ. The CDR3 covers 13 residues. The V and J ends lost 7 bases and 6 bases respectively, with 12 bases between them. The CDR3 DNA reads as TGTGCCAGCACCAGTGGAGGTCCCGGGGAGCTGTTTTTT. It encodes CASTSGGPGELFF.

The chain carries TRBV7-9 and TRBJ2-5, with 8 bases lining up with TRBD1. V lost 4 bases, J lost 5 bases, and 12 bases stayed unmatched. CDR3 size: 16 residues. Germline V CDR1 and CDR2: SEHNR, FQNEAQ (reference sequence). The CDR3 is CASSYGGTGGKETQYF. DNA of the CDR3: TGTGCCAGCAGCTATGGGGGGACAGGAGGCAAGGAGACCCAGTACTTC.

The chain links TRBV9 to TRBJ2-7, with D possibly matching TRBD1 (5 bases). Trimming left V 4 bases short and J 2 bases short, with 13 bases between. Germline V gene data show CDR1 as SGDLS and CDR2 as YYNGEE. The CDR3 spans 14 residues. CDR3 protein: CASSPLRATYEQYF. DNA for the CDR3: TGTGCCAGCAGCCCGCTCAGGGCCACCTACGAGCAGTACTTC.

This sequence joins TRBV28 and TRBJ1-1; a weak D match, TRBD1 (6 bases). The CDR3 covers 15 residues. Germline lookup yields CDR1 MDHEN and CDR2 SYDVKM. Between the trimmed V and J ends, which lost 5 bases and 6 bases, there was a span of 19 bases. Here the CDR3 reads CASSLTGGRGPEAFF. DNA for the CDR3: TGTGCCAGCAGTCTGACCGGTGGCAGGGGACCTGAAGCTTTCTTT. The full variable domain, rest sourced from reference TRBV28 and TRBJ1-1, is DVKVTQSSRYLVKRTGEKVFLECVQDMDHENMFWYRQDPGLGLRLIYFSYDVKMKEKGDIPEGYSVSREKKERFSLILESASTNQTSMYLCASSLTGGRGPEAFFGQGTRLTVV.

The chain links TRBV30 to TRBJ1-1, with a possible D match to TRBD1 (5 bases). V was trimmed by 1 base and J by 5 bases, leaving 11 bases between them. Germline CDR1 GTSNPN, CDR2 SVGIG (reference sequence). The CDR3 length is 13 residues. CDR3 nucleotides: TGTGCCTGGAGTGGTCGACAGTGGACTGAAGCTTTCTTT. Protein product: CAWSGRQWTEAFF. The complete variable domain, with remaining parts taken from reference TRBV30 and TRBJ1-1, reads SQTIHQWPATLVQPVGSPLSLECTVEGTSNPNLYWYRQAAGRGLQLLFYSVGIGQISSEVPQNLSASRPQDRQFILSSKKLLLSDSGFYLCAWSGRQWTEAFFGQGTRLTVV.

The rearrangement uses TRBV6-5 and TRBJ2-3; D uncertain. V was pared by 0 bases and J by 4 bases, with 8 bases between. CDR3 size: 14 residues. Germline lookup yields CDR1 MNHEY and CDR2 SVGAGI. CDR3 in DNA: TGTGCCAGCAGTTACTCCCGTTTCGCAGATACGCAGTATTTT. This encodes CASSYSRFADTQYF.

J is TRBJ1-2 and V is TRBV28; tentative D call: TRBD1 (6 bases). The CDR3 covers 18 residues. Trimming took off 4 bases at V and 8 bases at J, with 29 bases between the two ends. Germline V CDR1 and CDR2: MDHEN, SYDVKM. The CDR3 DNA reads as TGTGCCAGCAGTTCCTCTAGGCCCAACAGGGTCCCTACCCCCGGCTACACCTTC. It encodes CASSSSRPNRVPTPGYTF.

This chain joins TRBV19 and TRBJ2-7; 12 nucleotides match TRBD2. The CDR3 sequence is 15 residues long. Losses at the gene ends were 7 bases for V and 2 bases for J; bases not matched to a gene: 6. The germline V gene has CDR1 LNHDA and CDR2 SQIVND (reference sequence). The CDR3 here is CASNARTSGTYEQYF. The CDR3 DNA follows: TGTGCCAGTAATGCTCGGACTAGCGGGACCTACGAGCAGTACTTC.

The genes are TRBV4-3 and TRBJ2-5, with TRBD2 as a possible D gene (5 bases). Germline V gene data show CDR1 as LGHNA and CDR2 as YSLEER. This CDR3 comprises 16 residues. V gave up 0 bases and J gave up 5 bases, with 16 bases separating them. CDR3 coding DNA: TGCGCCAGCAGCCAAGATGACGGTAATAGAGGGGAGACCCAGTACTTC. This codes for CASSQDDGNRGETQYF.

The J gene is TRBJ2-1, the V gene TRBV9, with 7 positions matching TRBD2. This CDR3 is 15 amino acids long. Per germline, CDR1 SGDLS and CDR2 YYNGEE. With V trimmed by 1 base and J by 7 bases, 8 bases remained unmatched. DNA of the CDR3: TGTGCCAGCAGCGTATCCCCCGGGACTACGAATGAGCAGTTCTTC. This encodes CASSVSPGTTNEQFF.

This clone was counted a single time. As DNA, the CDR3 is TGTGCCAGCAGCCCGGCGGACGGGGGCACAGATACGCAGTATTTT. It codes for CASSPADGGTDTQYF. The chain is built from TRBV7-3 and TRBJ2-3; a weak D match, TRBD2 (5 bases). The V end was cut by 5 bases, the J end by 1 base, with 13 bases between. Germline V lookup: CDR1 SGHTA, CDR2 FQGTGA. CDR3 length: 15 residues.

The chain couples TRBV14 to TRBJ2-1, with a possible D match to TRBD2 (5 bases). The germline CDR1 and CDR2 sequences are SGHDN and FVKESK. The CDR3 length is 13 residues. The V end lost 5 bases, the J end lost 10 bases, and 15 bases lay between the germline ends. CDR3 nucleotide sequence: TGTGCCAGCAGCTTCTACCCTTGGGAGGAGCAGTTCTTC. Amino acid sequence: CASSFYPWEEQFF.

V and J are TRBV27 and TRBJ2-5, with TRBD1 as a possible D gene (6 bases). The CDR3 is 13 residues long. Germline loops: CDR1 MNHEY, CDR2 SMNVEV (reference sequence). V was clipped by 6 bases and J by 6 bases, with 14 bases between them. The CDR3 region has the DNA TGTGCCAGCAGAAACGGACAGCTCCAGACCCAGTACTTC. This encodes CASRNGQLQTQYF.

This chain links TRBV28 with TRBJ1-1, with D perhaps TRBD1 (5 bases). Germline CDR1 is MDHEN and CDR2 is SYDVKM. The V end was cut by 6 bases, the J end by 10 bases, with 15 bases between. The CDR3 extends over 12 amino acids. The CDR3 here is CASRRQGLGAFF. The CDR3 DNA is TGTGCCAGCAGGCGGCAGGGCCTTGGAGCTTTCTTT. Combining the CDR3 with reference TRBV28 and TRBJ1-1 gives the whole variable domain DVKVTQSSRYLVKRTGEKVFLECVQDMDHENMFWYRQDPGLGLRLIYFSYDVKMKEKGDIPEGYSVSREKKERFSLILESASTNQTSMYLCASRRQGLGAFFGQGTRLTVV.

The rearrangement links TRBV5-1 to TRBJ2-3; 13 positions agree with TRBD2. The germline CDR1 and CDR2 sequences are SGHRS and YFSETQ. The CDR3 has 17 residues. V lost 2 bases, J lost 2 bases, and 5 bases stayed unmatched. The CDR3 sequence: CASSFRTSGGPTDTQYF. The DNA of the CDR3 is TGCGCCAGCAGCTTCCGGACTAGCGGGGGCCCCACAGATACGCAGTATTTT. The full variable domain, completed using reference TRBV5-1 and TRBJ2-3, is KAGVTQTPRYLIKTRGQQVTLSCSPISGHRSVSWYQQTPGQGLQFLFEYFSETQRNKGNFPGRFSGRQFSNSRSEMNVSTLELGDSALYLCASSFRTSGGPTDTQYFGPGTRLTVL.

The CDR3 DNA sequence: TGTGCCAGCAGCGTAGAGCCCCAGGGGCTGGGAACTGAAGCTTTCTTT. Amino acids: CASSVEPQGLGTEAFF. The chain recombines TRBV9 with TRBJ1-1; a weak D match, TRBD1 (6 bases). V shed 0 bases and J shed 5 bases, with 17 bases lying between them. Germline V gene data show CDR1 as SGDLS and CDR2 as YYNGEE. The CDR3 is 16 residues long.

The chain recombines TRBV9 with TRBJ2-5; D perhaps matches TRBD1 (5 bases). The CDR3 spans 16 residues. V was pared by 0 bases and J by 5 bases, with 17 bases between. Germline V gene lookup returns CDR1 SGDLS and CDR2 YYNGEE. The CDR3 nucleotides are TGTGCCAGCAGCGTAGGCAGCACAGGCGTCGCGGAGACCCAGTACTTC. This codes for CASSVGSTGVAETQYF.

V gene TRBV5-4 combines with J gene TRBJ2-3; D call uncertain. The V end was cut by 3 bases, the J end by 0 bases, with 8 bases between. This CDR3 has 14 residues. Germline V gene sequence: CDR1 SGHNT, CDR2 YYREEE (reference sequence). CDR3 sequence reads: CASSSTRSTDTQYF. The CDR3 DNA reads as TGTGCCAGCAGCTCGACTCGTAGCACAGATACGCAGTATTTT.

The chain combines TRBV27 with TRBJ2-3, with unresolved D. Germline lookup yields CDR1 MNHEY and CDR2 SMNVEV (reference sequence). Trimming took 6 bases from V and 0 from J, leaving 16 bases between them. The CDR3 totals 16 residues. In DNA, the CDR3 is TGTGCCAGCAGCCGCATCCCAGGATCTAGCACAGATACGCAGTATTTT. Residues: CASSRIPGSSTDTQYF.

The J gene is TRBJ2-5, the V gene TRBV6-5; TRBD1 matches 9 bases. The CDR3 consists of 15 residues. V lost 6 bases, J lost 5 bases, and 10 bases stayed unmatched. The V gene's germline CDR1 is MNHEY and CDR2 SVGAGI. CDR3 bases: TGTGCCAGCAGGCGCGGACAGGGGAAAATGGAGACCCAGTACTTC. Translating gives CASRRGQGKMETQYF.

V is TRBV9 and J is TRBJ1-1; 7 bases agree with TRBD1. This CDR3 has 14 amino acids. Per germline, CDR1 SGDLS and CDR2 YYNGEE. J was trimmed by 4 bases and V by 3 bases; bases with no gene match: 6. CDR3 amino acids: CASSAGQMGTEAFF. The CDR3 nucleotides are TGTGCCAGCAGCGCGGGACAGATGGGCACTGAAGCTTTCTTT. Combining the CDR3 with reference TRBV9 and TRBJ1-1 gives the whole variable domain DSGVTQTPKHLITATGQRVTLRCSPRSGDLSVYWYQQSLDQGLQFLIQYYNGEERAKGNILERFSAQQFPDLHSELNLSSLELGDSALYFCASSAGQMGTEAFFGQGTRLTVV.

V and J are TRBV5-1 and TRBJ2-3; 10 bases match TRBD2. The J segment lost 2 bases and the V segment lost 5 bases, leaving 5 bases of the junction unmatched. The CDR3 length is 15 residues. Per germline, CDR1 SGHRS and CDR2 YFSETQ. CDR3 coding DNA: TGCGCCAGCAGTACTAGCGGGACGAACACAGATACGCAGTATTTT. Translating gives CASSTSGTNTDTQYF.

The chain couples TRBV13 to TRBJ1-6; tentatively, D is TRBD1 (5 bases). V was shortened by 1 base and J by 9 bases, with 10 bases between the two germline ends. The CDR3 has 14 amino acids. Germline V gene lookup returns CDR1 PRHDT and CDR2 FYEKMQ (reference sequence). The CDR3 protein is CASSLEQAVSPLHF. The CDR3 bases are TGTGCCAGCAGCTTAGAACAGGCGGTTTCACCCCTCCACTTT. The full variable domain, with the rest looked up from reference TRBV13 and TRBJ1-6, is AAGVIQSPRHLIKEKRETATLKCYPIPRHDTVYWYQQGPGQDPQFLISFYEKMQSDKGSIPDRFSAQQFSDYHSELNMSSLELGDSALYFCASSLEQAVSPLHFGNGTRLTVT.

The CDR3 protein is CASSTYFLPGEKLFF. In nucleotides, the CDR3 is TGTGCCAGCAGCACTTATTTCCTCCCGGGGGAAAAACTGTTTTTT. The V gene is TRBV7-2, the J gene TRBJ1-4; D is unclear. V was trimmed by 5 bases and J by 8 bases, leaving 18 bases between them. Germline V gene sequence: CDR1 SGHTA, CDR2 FQGNSA. The CDR3 runs to 15 residues.

CDR3 in amino acids: CSGWRAGADGYTF. The CDR3 nucleotides are TGCAGCGGTTGGAGGGCGGGGGCGGATGGCTACACCTTC. The chain links TRBV29-1 to TRBJ1-2; TRBD1 is a possible D gene (6 bases). The V gene's germline CDR1 is SQVTM and CDR2 ANQGSEA. V lost 7 bases and J lost 6, with 18 bases in between. CDR3 length: 13 residues. Based on the CDR3 plus reference TRBV29-1 and TRBJ1-2, the full variable domain is SAVISQKPSRDICQRGTSLTIQCQVDSQVTMMFWYRQQPGQSLTLIATANQGSEATYESGFVIDKFPISRPNLTFSTLTVSNMSPEDSSIYLCSGWRAGADGYTFGSGTRLTVV.

This rearrangement joins TRBV30 to TRBJ2-3; D possibly corresponds to TRBD1 (6 bases). The germline V gene encodes CDR1 GTSNPN and CDR2 SVGIG (reference sequence). The ends were cut back, 5 bases at V and 5 bases at J, with 17 bases in the middle. The CDR3 contains 14 residues. The CDR3 protein is CAWRTAPSRDTQYF. The CDR3 nucleotides read TGTGCCTGGCGGACAGCACCAAGCCGAGATACGCAGTATTTT.